This passage covers 23 T cell receptor beta chains from one sample sequenced in a study of shared clonotypes between healthy human individuals (dated by TCRdb to between 2020 and 2021). Library construction relied on the immunoSEQ multiplex PCR assay. The table was pulled from immuneACCESS by TCRdb, which kept in-frame rearrangements only. Such tables lose some clones; where checked, under half of the loss comes from unresolved V genes, and the rest has no known cause. The sample has approximately 530,000 clones on record, around 95% of them singletons. About 0.06% of the sample belongs to the ten largest clones. The source material was naive CD4+ T cells sorted from blood. Taken with the paper, the label for cell subset or site translates to: CD45RA+ positively selected. These receptors all stem from a woman aged 25 to 39 in good health.

This chain uses TRBV10-1 with TRBJ2-2; 8 bases line up with TRBD2. Germline V gene sequence: CDR1 WNHNN, CDR2 SYGVQD (reference sequence). The trim removed 5 bases at V and 0 bases at J, leaving 8 bases unmatched. The CDR3 totals 17 residues. The CDR3 region has the DNA TGCGCCAGCAGTCAAAGAGCGGGACTAGCGAACACCGGGGAGCTGTTTTTT. This sequence encodes CASSQRAGLANTGELFF.

The chain employs TRBV11-2 and TRBJ2-7; no reliable D call. The length of the CDR3 is 15 residues. The germline V and J ends were trimmed by 0 bases and 3 bases, with 12 bases remaining between them. Germline CDR1 reads SGHAT; CDR2 reads FQNNGV. The CDR3 is CASSLEPAPGYEQYF. In nucleotides, the CDR3 is TGTGCCAGCAGCTTAGAACCGGCCCCTGGCTACGAGCAGTACTTC.

V and J are TRBV6-5 and TRBJ2-5; a weak D match, TRBD1 (6 bases). Germline V gene sequence: CDR1 MNHEY, CDR2 SVGAGI. There are 16 residues in the CDR3. V lost 4 bases and J 4 bases, leaving 19 bases between the germline ends. This chain's CDR3 is CASSLSSRGSGETQYF. The DNA for the CDR3 is TGTGCCAGCAGTTTGTCGTCAAGGGGGAGTGGAGAGACCCAGTACTTC.

The genes are TRBV6-1 and TRBJ1-5; 8 nucleotides match TRBD1. CDR1 and CDR2 from the germline V gene are MNHNS and SASEGT. This CDR3 comprises 13 residues. Trimming at V came to 9 bases and at J to 5 bases, leaving 6 bases not matched to a gene. The CDR3 sequence: CASADRGYQPQHF. For the CDR3, the DNA is TGTGCCAGTGCCGACAGGGGTTATCAGCCCCAGCATTTT.

V is TRBV19 and J is TRBJ1-1; the D is unclear. Trimming removed 5 bases from V and 1 base from J, with 8 bases in between. The germline V gene has CDR1 LNHDA and CDR2 SQIVND (reference sequence). This CDR3 has 13 amino acids. CDR3 coding DNA: TGTGCCAGTAGTCCCCACGGGAACACTGAAGCTTTCTTT. Translated, it gives CASSPHGNTEAFF.

This chain joins TRBV19 and TRBJ2-1; D possibly corresponds to TRBD1 (6 bases). V gave up 5 bases and J gave up 0 bases, with 14 bases separating them. The V gene's germline CDR1 is LNHDA and CDR2 SQIVND (reference sequence). The CDR3 is made up of 16 amino acids. The CDR3 DNA sequence: TGTGCCAGTAGTCCGAGGACAGTTAGCTCCTACAATGAGCAGTTCTTC. Protein: CASSPRTVSSYNEQFF.

The chain recombines TRBV29-1 with TRBJ2-7; D is unresolved. CDR3 length equals 12 residues. CDR1 and CDR2 from the germline V gene are SQVTM and ANQGSEA. Trimming pared 3 bases from V and 2 bases from J, leaving 8 bases between. Written as DNA, the CDR3 is TGCAGCGTTGAGGGCATCGCCTACGAGCAGTACTTC. Residues: CSVEGIAYEQYF.

The chain has TRBV6-6 and TRBJ1-2, with D perhaps matching TRBD1 (6 bases). Germline V gene data show CDR1 as MNHNY and CDR2 as SVGAGI (reference sequence). There are 13 residues in the CDR3. V lost 5 bases to trimming and J lost 2 bases, with 9 bases between them. As DNA, the CDR3 is TGTGCCAGCAGTCCTGGACAGAACTATGGCTACACCTTC. As protein: CASSPGQNYGYTF.

The chain employs TRBV19 and TRBJ1-1; 9 nucleotides line up with TRBD1. Germline V lookup: CDR1 LNHDA, CDR2 SQIVND (reference sequence). With 8 bases clipped from V and 6 bases from J, the junction kept 7 bases outside the gene matches. The CDR3 sequence is 13 residues long. The CDR3: CASSDTGGSEAFF. As DNA, the CDR3 is TGTGCCAGTTCCGACACAGGGGGCTCTGAAGCTTTCTTT.

The V gene is TRBV19, the J gene TRBJ2-7; either TRBD1 or TRBD2 may fit D (5 bases each). This CDR3 is 16 amino acids long. Trimming removed 4 bases at V and 1 base at J, with 17 bases between. CDR1 is LNHDA and CDR2 is SQIVND in the germline V gene (reference sequence). CDR3 residues: CASSRGTVSGSYEQYF. CDR3 nucleotides: TGTGCCAGTAGTAGGGGGACGGTCTCGGGGTCCTACGAGCAGTACTTC.

This clone was recorded only once. This rearrangement joins TRBV19 to TRBJ1-3; D unresolved. Per the germline V gene, CDR1 is LNHDA and CDR2 is SQIVND (reference sequence). Between the trimmed V and J ends, which lost 4 bases and 6 bases, there was a span of 7 bases. This CDR3 has 12 residues. DNA of the CDR3: TGTGCCAGTAGTAATGGTCTAAACACCATATATTTT. Translating gives CASSNGLNTIYF.

The V call is TRBV27, the J call TRBJ2-7; D unresolved. With 3 bases removed from V and 7 bases from J, the gap between germline ends came to 7 bases. Germline-derived CDR1 and CDR2 are MNHEY and SMNVEV (reference sequence). This CDR3 region has 11 residues. CDR3 amino acids: CASSFVLEQYF. The CDR3, as DNA: TGTGCCAGCAGTTTTGTATTGGAGCAGTACTTC.

The chain recombines TRBV9 with TRBJ2-1, with 7 bases that match TRBD2. This CDR3 contains 17 residues. Germline CDR1 and CDR2: SGDLS and YYNGEE. V dropped 0 bases and J dropped 3; count of bases not matched to a gene: 9. CDR3 DNA sequence: TGTGCCAGCAGCGTAGGCTACCGGGGGAGGGACTACAATGAGCAGTTCTTC. It codes for CASSVGYRGRDYNEQFF. Looking up the rest from reference TRBV9 and TRBJ2-1 gives the full variable domain: DSGVTQTPKHLITATGQRVTLRCSPRSGDLSVYWYQQSLDQGLQFLIQYYNGEERAKGNILERFSAQQFPDLHSELNLSSLELGDSALYFCASSVGYRGRDYNEQFFGPGTRLTVL.

The CDR3 sequence: CASGLGATGANVLTF. The DNA for the CDR3 is TGTGCCAGCGGACTGGGCGCTACTGGGGCCAACGTCCTGACTTTC. The chain has TRBV6-5 and TRBJ2-6; possible D gene TRBD2, 5 bases. With 8 bases removed from V and 2 bases from J, the gap between germline ends came to 13 bases. This CDR3 contains 15 residues. CDR1 and CDR2 (germline): MNHEY, SVGAGI.

The V call is TRBV29-1, the J call TRBJ2-5; D gene uncertain. Germline loops: CDR1 SQVTM, CDR2 ANQGSEA. V was cut by 3 bases and J by 5 bases, with 7 bases left in between. The CDR3 contains 11 residues. The CDR3 region is CSVDRLETQYF. CDR3 coding DNA: TGCAGCGTTGACAGGCTGGAGACCCAGTACTTC.

This clone was found once. The chain employs TRBV4-1 and TRBJ2-1, with 10 bases fitting TRBD2. V trimming: 1 base; J trimming: 7 bases; junction bases outside the gene matches: 16. CDR1 is MGHRA, CDR2 YSYEKL, per germline. This CDR3 region has 19 residues. The CDR3 sequence is CASSQASLAGLGVSNEQFF. CDR3 DNA: TGCGCCAGCAGCCAAGCTTCACTAGCGGGACTAGGGGTGTCGAATGAGCAGTTCTTC.

In its sample, this clone was seen once. The chain uses TRBV19 and TRBJ1-2; D ambiguous. V lost 0 bases to trimming and J lost 8 bases, with 10 bases between them. Germline V CDR1 and CDR2: LNHDA, SQIVND (reference sequence). The CDR3 extends over 13 amino acids. The CDR3 coding sequence is TGTGCCAGTAGTATAGATCGCGGCTCCGGCTACACCTTC. Its protein product is CASSIDRGSGYTF.

This chain uses TRBV7-2 with TRBJ2-5; D not resolved. The V and J ends lost 5 bases and 4 bases respectively, with 14 bases between them. The CDR3 consists of 14 residues. The germline V gene has CDR1 SGHTA and CDR2 FQGNSA. The CDR3 DNA reads TGTGCCAGCAGCCAACCGCGCCCGAGAGAGACCCAGTACTTC. Translated: CASSQPRPRETQYF. Full variable domain (rest looked up from reference TRBV7-2 and TRBJ2-5): GAGVSQSPSNKVTEKGKDVELRCDPISGHTALYWYRQSLGQGLEFLIYFQGNSAPDKSGLPSDRFSAERTGGSVSTLTIQRTQQEDSAVYLCASSQPRPRETQYFGPGTRLLVL.

V and J are TRBV19 and TRBJ1-2, with TRBD1 identical over 10 bases. The CDR3 is 18 amino acids. Germline CDR1 reads LNHDA; CDR2 reads SQIVND (reference sequence). J lost 5 bases, V lost 5 bases, and 17 bases had no gene match. CDR3 amino acids: CASSALSTGGFVNYGYTF. The CDR3 coding sequence is TGTGCCAGTAGTGCGCTATCGACAGGGGGCTTTGTAAATTATGGCTACACCTTC.

The CDR3 DNA is TGTGCCAGCAGTTTTTCGACCAGCTCCTACGAGCAGTACTTC. Translating gives CASSFSTSSYEQYF. This chain uses TRBV28 with TRBJ2-7, with no clear D. The germline V and J ends were trimmed by 3 bases and 0 bases, with 9 bases remaining between them. Germline lookup yields CDR1 MDHEN and CDR2 SYDVKM. The CDR3 covers 14 residues.

DNA of the CDR3: TGCGCCAGCAGCTGGAGGGCTAGCGGGACCTACGAGCAGTACTTC. Amino acids: CASSWRASGTYEQYF. The genes are TRBV5-1 and TRBJ2-5, with 9 positions matching TRBD2. The J call could be wrong; TRBJ2-7 is a better fit for the DNA end. CDR1 SGHRS and CDR2 YFSETQ come from the germline V gene. The CDR3 has 15 amino acids.

V gene TRBV29-1 combines with J gene TRBJ1-2; unclear D gene. Trimming cost V 4 bases and J 5 bases, with 8 bases left between them. Germline V gives CDR1 SQVTM, CDR2 ANQGSEA. This CDR3 comprises 11 residues. The CDR3 spells CSVAAPYGYTF. CDR3 bases: TGCAGCGTTGCTGCGCCATATGGCTACACCTTC.

The V gene is TRBV6-1, the J gene TRBJ1-5; D is possibly TRBD1 (6 bases). CDR3 length: 16 amino acids. CDR1 and CDR2 (germline): MNHNS, SASEGT. V was trimmed by 3 bases and J by 2 bases, leaving 14 bases between them. CDR3 sequence (DNA): TGTGCCAGCAGTGAGTCCCAGGGGATGGGCAATCAGCCCCAGCATTTT. It specifies CASSESQGMGNQPQHF.